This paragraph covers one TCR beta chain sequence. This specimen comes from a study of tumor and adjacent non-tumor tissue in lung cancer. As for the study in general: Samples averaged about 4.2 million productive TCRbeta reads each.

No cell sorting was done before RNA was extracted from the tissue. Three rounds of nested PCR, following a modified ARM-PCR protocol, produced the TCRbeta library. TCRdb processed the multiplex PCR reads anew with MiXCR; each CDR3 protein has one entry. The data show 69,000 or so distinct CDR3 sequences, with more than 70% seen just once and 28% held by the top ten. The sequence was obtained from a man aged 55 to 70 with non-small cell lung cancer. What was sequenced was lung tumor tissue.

In DNA, the CDR3 is TGTGCCAGCAGTCCGGTCAGAGTCAAGGCCGAGCAGTACTTC. Protein: CASSPVRVKAEQYF. This sequence joins TRBV28 and TRBJ2-7, with D hard to call. The CDR3 runs 14 residues. Trimming pared 5 bases from V and 6 bases from J, leaving 17 bases between. Germline-derived CDR1 and CDR2 are MDHEN and SYDVKM.